This T cell receptor (beta chain) was sequenced during a study of blood T cells in healthy people across ages. V dropped 5 bases and J dropped 9 bases, with 14 bases sitting between them. The CDR3 runs to 13 residues. Germline loops: CDR1 SEHNR, CDR2 FQNEAQ (reference sequence). PBMCs, at least 6 million per sample, were isolated. A sample-barcoded 5' primer and a J-beta primer mix were used in a second PCR of roughly 6 to 11 cycles. A minimum of 2.5 million CDR3-containing paired-end reads was obtained for each sample. TCRdb ran MiXCR on the 5' RACE reads and lists one entry per CDR3 protein. The data contain about 830,000 distinct CDR3 sequences, roughly 50% of them seen just once; the ten biggest clones take up about 20%. Concerning this clonotype: What it recognizes is unknown.

Regarding the study as a whole: Roughly linear age-related decline in beta diversity appeared, significant by age 40.

The chain employs TRBV7-9 and TRBJ2-1; weak D call: TRBD1 (6 bases). The sequencing input was blood. This TCR came from a man younger than 45 in good health. CDR3 sequence: CASSDRTVGEQFF. CDR3 nucleotide sequence: TGTGCCAGCAGCGACCGGACAGTCGGTGAGCAGTTCTTC. Supplemented by reference TRBV7-9 and TRBJ2-1, the full variable domain reads DTGVSQNPRHKITKRGQNVTFRCDPISEHNRLYWYRQTLGQGPEFLTYFQNEAQLEKSRLLSDRFSAERPKGSFSTLEIQRTEQGDSAMYLCASSDRTVGEQFFGPGTRLTVL.